This TCR beta chain was sequenced for a study of T-cell memory formation after mild COVID-19. This clonotype was observed a handful of times. Germline V gene sequence: CDR1 KGHSH, CDR2 LQKENI. CDR3 length equals 16 residues. V shed 3 bases, J shed 5 bases, and the junction held 10 bases outside the gene matches. TCRdb reprocessed the 5' RACE reads via MiXCR and lists one record per CDR3 protein. Counted here are approximately 350,000 distinct CDR3 sequences, 10% to 15% occurring once; the ten biggest clones make up about a fifth. Sequences were obtained from PBMCs or a T cell subset sorted from them (not recorded which). The V gene is TRBV18, the J gene TRBJ2-3; 8 bases are a match to TRBD2. This TCR was recovered from a man between 18 and 35 years old who had mild COVID-19 (a few samples of this study predate the infection). Cell type and time point are not known. CDR3 nucleotide sequence: TGTGCCAGCTCACCCCGAACAGCGGGGGACGGAGATACGCAGTATTTT. This translates into CASSPRTAGDGDTQYF.